A single sample gave rise to the 31 T cell receptor beta chains below, sequenced in a study of T cells in localized non-small cell lung cancer. Using immunoSEQ multiplex PCR, the repertoire was profiled, and TCRdb retains in-frame clones only, with some absent. The sample holds around 36,000 clones, about 86% seen once. The sequencing here drew on peripheral blood mononuclear cells, taken before any cancer treatment. The receptors originated from a male donor aged 60 or over with stage II lung adenocarcinoma.

V gene TRBV27 combines with J gene TRBJ2-7; D may match TRBD1 or TRBD2 (6 bases each). Germline V CDR1 and CDR2: MNHEY, SMNVEV (reference sequence). This CDR3 region has 14 residues. V dropped 5 bases and J dropped 7 bases, with 18 bases sitting between them. CDR3 protein: CASSPRLGGGEQYF. The CDR3 DNA reads as TGTGCCAGCAGTCCGCGACTAGGAGGGGGGGAGCAGTACTTC.

This sequence joins TRBV6-5 and TRBJ2-1; unclear D gene. With 4 bases removed from V and 8 bases from J, the gap between germline ends came to 15 bases. Germline V CDR1 and CDR2: MNHEY, SVGAGI. This CDR3 has 14 residues. The CDR3 spells CASSSVNAADEQFF. In DNA form, the CDR3 reads TGTGCCAGCAGTTCCGTTAATGCGGCTGATGAGCAGTTCTTC.

The chain combines TRBV28 with TRBJ2-1, with 7 bases lining up with TRBD2. The germline V gene has CDR1 MDHEN and CDR2 SYDVKM. This CDR3 comprises 12 residues. The trim removed 11 bases at V and 3 bases at J, leaving 4 bases unmatched. CDR3 sequence: CACGDYYNEQFF. DNA of the CDR3: TGTGCCTGTGGGGACTACTACAATGAGCAGTTCTTC.

This clone was recorded a few times. The CDR3 loop is CASSLEESGGYSNQPQHF. CDR3 DNA sequence: TGTGCCAGCAGCTTAGAGGAGTCAGGGGGGTATAGCAATCAGCCCCAGCATTTT. The chain recombines TRBV7-8 with TRBJ1-5; 7 bases fit TRBD1. The CDR3 length is 18 residues. CDR1 and CDR2 (germline): SGHVS, FQNEAQ. V shed 1 base and J 0 bases; nucleotides not matched to a gene: 9.

This chain joins TRBV28 and TRBJ2-1, with D perhaps TRBD1 or TRBD2 (6 bases each). The CDR3 covers 15 residues. With 6 bases removed from V and 0 bases from J, the gap between germline ends came to 12 bases. Germline-derived CDR1 and CDR2 are MDHEN and SYDVKM. This CDR3 is CASRPEGGSYNEQFF. Here the CDR3 DNA reads TGTGCCAGCAGACCCGAGGGGGGCTCCTACAATGAGCAGTTCTTC.

This sequence joins TRBV10-3 and TRBJ1-1; D is possibly TRBD1 (5 bases). V was cut by 6 bases and J by 8 bases, with 10 bases left in between. The germline V gene encodes CDR1 ENHRY and CDR2 SYGVKD. The CDR3 sequence is 11 residues long. CDR3: CAIRRDGEAFF. CDR3 bases: TGTGCCATCAGGAGGGACGGCGAAGCTTTCTTT.

This chain links TRBV5-8 with TRBJ1-6, with no clear D. Germline CDR1 is SGHTS and CDR2 is YDEGEE. This CDR3 has 15 residues. The V end lost 5 bases, the J end lost 0 bases, and 9 bases lay between the germline ends. The CDR3 DNA reads TGTGCCAGCAGTTCCCTACGCTCCTATAATTCACCCCTCCACTTT. Protein: CASSSLRSYNSPLHF.

V and J are TRBV11-2 and TRBJ2-7; TRBD2 aligns across 8 bases. Germline values: CDR1 SGHAT, CDR2 FQNNGV. CDR3 length: 14 amino acids. With V trimmed by 2 bases and J by 4 bases, 4 bases remained unmatched. The CDR3, as DNA: TGTGCCAGCAGCTTAACGGGGGGGTTGTACGAGCAGTACTTC. It specifies CASSLTGGLYEQYF.

V usage is TRBV5-6 and J usage is TRBJ2-3; D remains ambiguous. The CDR3 totals 12 residues. Germline CDR1 reads SGHDT; CDR2 reads YYEEEE. V lost 3 bases to trimming and J lost 6 bases, with 8 bases between them. In DNA form, the CDR3 reads TGTGCCAGCAGCTCTACATTGGATACGCAGTATTTT. It is translated as CASSSTLDTQYF.

The genes are TRBV7-2 and TRBJ1-2, with TRBD1 matching over 9 bases. From germline, CDR1 is SGHTA and CDR2 FQGNSA. J was trimmed by 5 bases and V by 5 bases; bases with no gene match: 6. This CDR3 has 14 amino acids. CDR3 amino acids: CASSPGQGRYGYTF. The CDR3 nucleotides read TGTGCCAGCAGCCCTGGACAGGGGAGGTATGGCTACACCTTC.

The V and J genes are TRBV28 and TRBJ1-3, with D perhaps matching TRBD1 (5 bases). The germline V and J ends were trimmed by 8 bases and 4 bases, with 18 bases remaining between them. The CDR3 runs to 15 residues. In germline, CDR1 is MDHEN, CDR2 SYDVKM. The CDR3 loop reads CASRGAGTGGNTIYF. DNA of the CDR3: TGTGCCAGCCGAGGGGCAGGGACGGGCGGAAACACCATATATTTT.

The chain carries TRBV27 and TRBJ1-1; D is ambiguous. Looked up from germline, CDR1 is MNHEY and CDR2 is SMNVEV (reference sequence). The V end was cut by 3 bases, the J end by 1 base, with 6 bases between. The CDR3 sequence is 13 residues long. This chain's CDR3 is CASSFGSNTEAFF. For the CDR3, the DNA is TGTGCCAGCAGTTTCGGGTCGAACACTGAAGCTTTCTTT.

This clone has only one observation. As DNA, the CDR3 is TGTGCCAGTAGTATCGCCCCTCCGGGGAGCAATCAGCCCCAGCATTTT. Its translation is CASSIAPPGSNQPQHF. The V gene is TRBV19, the J gene TRBJ1-5; D gene uncertain. CDR1 and CDR2 from the germline V gene are LNHDA and SQIVND (reference sequence). V lost 3 bases to trimming and J lost 1 base, with 13 bases between them. This CDR3 has 16 residues. The full variable domain, in which reference TRBV19 and TRBJ1-5 provide the parts outside the CDR3, is DGGITQSPKYLFRKEGQNVTLSCEQNLNHDAMYWYRQDPGQGLRLIYYSQIVNDFQKGDIAEGYSVSREKKESFPLTVTSAQKNPTAFYLCASSIAPPGSNQPQHFGDGTRLSIL.

Of note for this clone: This CDR3 is also generated by other DNA sequences in the sample. The genes are TRBV28 and TRBJ1-2; D not resolved. Per the germline V gene, CDR1 is MDHEN and CDR2 is SYDVKM. The CDR3 is 12 amino acids. Trimming cost V 3 bases and J 5 bases, with 7 bases left between them. The CDR3 bases are TGTGCCAGCAGTTTGGGTTTTTATGGCTACACCTTC. Translation gives CASSLGFYGYTF.

The genes are TRBV10-3 and TRBJ1-2; the D is unclear. This CDR3 contains 14 residues. From germline, CDR1 is ENHRY and CDR2 SYGVKD. Trimming cost V 2 bases and J 2 bases, with 9 bases left between them. The CDR3 loop is CAISEPRKNYGYTF. For the CDR3, the DNA is TGTGCCATCAGTGAGCCCCGAAAGAACTATGGCTACACCTTC.

The V call is TRBV2, the J call TRBJ2-1; TRBD2 aligns across 12 bases. Unmatched junction bases numbered 2, after V lost 5 bases and J lost 6 bases. This CDR3 is built from 14 residues. CDR1 is SNHLY and CDR2 is FYNNEI in the germline V gene. Here the CDR3 reads CASSLAGGVNEQFF. In nucleotides, the CDR3 is TGTGCCAGCAGTCTAGCGGGAGGGGTCAATGAGCAGTTCTTC.

The V gene is TRBV11-1, the J gene TRBJ2-5, with a tentative D call TRBD2 (6 bases). Germline CDR1 reads SGHAT; CDR2 reads FQDESV (reference sequence). The CDR3 totals 14 residues. V was pared by 7 bases and J by 5 bases, with 17 bases between. Here the CDR3 reads CASTTTDGGETQYF. The CDR3 nucleotides read TGTGCCAGCACCACTACCGACGGAGGGGAGACCCAGTACTTC.

The chain employs TRBV6-1 and TRBJ1-1; no reliable D call. V gave up 0 bases and J gave up 6 bases, with 11 bases separating them. From germline, CDR1 is MNHNS and CDR2 SASEGT. The CDR3 length is 14 residues. The CDR3 loop reads CASSEADRYAEAFF. DNA of the CDR3: TGTGCCAGCAGTGAAGCGGATCGGTACGCTGAAGCTTTCTTT.

This clone was detected only a few times. The chain recombines TRBV28 with TRBJ2-6; possibly TRBD1 for D (5 bases). This CDR3 has 16 residues. Trimming shortened V by 6 bases and J by 0 bases, and 12 bases separated the two germline ends. CDR1 is MDHEN, CDR2 SYDVKM, per germline. The CDR3 spells CASSSGQRSGANVLTF. The CDR3, as DNA: TGTGCCAGCAGCTCCGGACAACGCTCTGGGGCCAACGTCCTGACTTTC.

V gene TRBV11-2 combines with J gene TRBJ2-1, with a tentative D call TRBD2 (7 bases). Germline assignment: CDR1 SGHAT and CDR2 FQNNGV. The V end lost 1 base, the J end lost 8 bases, and 18 bases lay between the germline ends. CDR3 length equals 16 residues. The DNA for the CDR3 is TGTGCCAGCAGCTTAGGGGTCGGGGGGCAGTTCGATGAGCAGTTCTTC. Its protein product is CASSLGVGGQFDEQFF.

The chain is built from TRBV4-1 and TRBJ2-7; the D gene could be TRBD1 or TRBD2 (5 bases each). Germline loops: CDR1 MGHRA, CDR2 YSYEKL. V lost 4 bases and J 0 bases, leaving 16 bases between the germline ends. CDR3 size: 16 residues. DNA for the CDR3: TGCGCCAGCAGCCCCCTGGGGGTACTGAGCTCCTACGAGCAGTACTTC. Protein: CASSPLGVLSSYEQYF.

Notes on this clone: Other DNA sequences in this specimen translate into the identical CDR3. The chain employs TRBV7-2 and TRBJ2-3; D gene ambiguous. V was cut by 1 base and J by 2 bases, with 7 bases left in between. The CDR3 covers 14 residues. Germline V CDR1 and CDR2: SGHTA, FQGNSA. CDR3 in amino acids: CASSLEWYTDTQYF. The CDR3, as DNA: TGTGCCAGCAGCTTAGAATGGTACACAGATACGCAGTATTTT. Variable domain in full (rest from reference TRBV7-2 and TRBJ2-3): GAGVSQSPSNKVTEKGKDVELRCDPISGHTALYWYRQSLGQGLEFLIYFQGNSAPDKSGLPSDRFSAERTGGSVSTLTIQRTQQEDSAVYLCASSLEWYTDTQYFGPGTRLTVL.

This chain connects TRBV2 to TRBJ2-5; TRBD1 or TRBD2 may be the D gene (5 bases each). The V and J ends lost 6 bases and 7 bases respectively, with 12 bases between them. Germline CDR1 and CDR2: SNHLY and FYNNEI. This CDR3 has 12 residues. CDR3 in amino acids: CASSSEGRTQYF. CDR3 coding DNA: TGTGCCAGCAGCTCCGAGGGGAGGACCCAGTACTTC.

This chain connects TRBV10-3 to TRBJ1-2; D unclear. Germline loops: CDR1 ENHRY, CDR2 SYGVKD. CDR3 length: 13 amino acids. The ends were cut back, 7 bases at V and 5 bases at J, with 14 bases in the middle. In nucleotides, the CDR3 is TGTGCCATCACCGGAAGGGAGGAATATGGCTACACCTTC. Its protein is CAITGREEYGYTF.

The genes are TRBV30 and TRBJ2-7, with 9 nucleotides matching TRBD2. V lost 3 bases to trimming and J lost 2 bases; unmatched junction nucleotides: 17. Per the germline V gene, CDR1 is GTSNPN and CDR2 is SVGIG (reference sequence). CDR3 size: 18 residues. CDR3: CAWRRMASGIRVTYEQYF. Here the CDR3 DNA reads TGTGCCTGGAGGAGGATGGCTAGCGGGATACGCGTGACCTACGAGCAGTACTTC.

This clone was observed a few times. The sample has other DNA sequences that encode this CDR3 too. The chain carries TRBV5-4 and TRBJ2-7; D gene uncertain. The germline V gene encodes CDR1 SGHNT and CDR2 YYREEE (reference sequence). Trimming left V 2 bases short and J 4 bases short, with 4 bases between. This CDR3 is 11 amino acids long. CDR3 residues: CASSLGYEQYF. DNA for the CDR3: TGTGCCAGCAGCTTAGGATACGAGCAGTACTTC.

The rearrangement links TRBV28 to TRBJ2-5; D unresolved. Trimming took 5 bases from V and 2 from J, leaving 12 bases between them. Germline V lookup: CDR1 MDHEN, CDR2 SYDVKM. There are 14 residues in the CDR3. CDR3 region: CASSPQDGQETQYF. The DNA of the CDR3 is TGTGCCAGCAGTCCCCAGGACGGACAAGAGACCCAGTACTTC.

This chain uses TRBV6-4 with TRBJ1-5, with no clear D. CDR3 length: 16 residues. Germline V gene data show CDR1 as MRHNA and CDR2 as SNTAGT. V lost 4 bases and J lost 5, with 18 bases in between. The CDR3 sequence: CASSAPKNIPYQPQHF. For the CDR3, the DNA is TGTGCCAGCAGTGCCCCGAAGAATATACCCTATCAGCCCCAGCATTTT.

V gene TRBV4-3 combines with J gene TRBJ1-6, with 8 bases that match TRBD1. In germline, CDR1 is LGHNA, CDR2 YSLEER. This CDR3 is built from 15 residues. Trimming took 4 bases from V and 5 from J; bases not matched to a gene: 4. The CDR3 DNA reads TGCGCCAGCAGCCCAGGGGGCTTTGATAATTCACCCCTCCACTTT. Translation: CASSPGGFDNSPLHF.

The chain recombines TRBV30 with TRBJ2-1, with TRBD2 identical over 7 bases. From germline, CDR1 is GTSNPN and CDR2 SVGIG (reference sequence). The CDR3 sequence is 13 residues long. The CDR3 here is CGGGRGWGNEQFF. DNA of the CDR3: TGTGGAGGCGGGAGAGGGTGGGGCAATGAGCAGTTCTTC.

The chain combines TRBV11-2 with TRBJ2-1, with no clear D. The germline CDR1 and CDR2 sequences are SGHAT and FQNNGV. V lost 5 bases, J lost 10 bases, and 18 bases lay in between. CDR3 length equals 14 residues. For the CDR3, the DNA is TGTGCCAGCAGCCTCCTCGTCCCTTTGGGAGAGCAGTTCTTC. Translation gives CASSLLVPLGEQFF.